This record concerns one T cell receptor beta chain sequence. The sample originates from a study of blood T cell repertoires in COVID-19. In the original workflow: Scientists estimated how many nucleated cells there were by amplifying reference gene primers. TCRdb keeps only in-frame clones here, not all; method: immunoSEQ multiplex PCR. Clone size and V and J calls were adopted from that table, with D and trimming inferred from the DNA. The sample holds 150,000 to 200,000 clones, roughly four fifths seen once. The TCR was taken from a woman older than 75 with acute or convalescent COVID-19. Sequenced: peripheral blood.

The CDR3 DNA reads as TGTGCCAGCAGCCACGGTAGCGGATTATCCTACGAGCAGTACTTC. Protein sequence: CASSHGSGLSYEQYF. The V gene is TRBV3-1 (or the pseudogene TRBV3-2), the J gene TRBJ2-7; tentative D call: TRBD2 (6 bases). Germline CDR1 LGHDT, CDR2 YNNKEL (reference sequence). Trimming shortened V by 3 bases and J by 1 base, and 13 bases separated the two germline ends. The CDR3 runs 15 residues.